These 32 T cell receptor beta chains originate from one sample sequenced in a study of shared clonotypes between healthy human individuals. The method was immunoSEQ multiplex PCR; TCRdb's version includes in-frame clones alone and lacks a portion of them. Of roughly 2.4 million clones listed, 95% are singletons. Sequenced sample: naive CD4+ T cells sorted from blood. The subset was: CD45RA+ positively selected. The source is a young man in good health.

This chain joins TRBV6-5 and TRBJ1-6; D gene unclear. The germline gives CDR1 MNHEY, CDR2 SVGAGI. The CDR3 covers 13 residues. V was clipped by 5 bases and J by 7 bases, with 9 bases between them. CDR3 protein: CASSRSNNSPLHF. The CDR3 nucleotides are TGTGCCAGCAGTCGATCCAACAATTCACCCCTCCACTTT.

This clone was counted once. This chain joins TRBV6-1 and TRBJ2-2, with a tentative D call TRBD1 (6 bases). The CDR3 loop spans 15 amino acids. V was pared by 6 bases and J by 2 bases, with 13 bases between. The germline CDR1 and CDR2 sequences are MNHNS and SASEGT. The CDR3, as DNA: TGTGCCAGCAGAGGGGGTTCGGATAACACCGGGGAGCTGTTTTTT. This encodes CASRGGSDNTGELFF.

Note on this clone: Additional DNA sequences in this sample encode the identical CDR3. As DNA, the CDR3 is TGTGCCAGCACCTCATCCACAGATACGCAGTATTTT. This codes for CASTSSTDTQYF. The chain has TRBV6-5 and TRBJ2-3, with D hard to call. Germline V gene data show CDR1 as MNHEY and CDR2 as SVGAGI. The CDR3 runs 12 residues. Trimming shortened V by 7 bases and J by 2 bases, and 7 bases separated the two germline ends.

Written as DNA, the CDR3 is TGTGCCAGTAGTAGCGGGACTAGCGGGAGTGGGGAGCTGTTTTTT. This encodes CASSSGTSGSGELFF. This rearrangement joins TRBV19 to TRBJ2-2, with TRBD2 matching over 14 bases. Trimming cost V 4 bases and J 8 bases; bases outside gene matches: 3. CDR1 and CDR2 from the germline V gene are LNHDA and SQIVND (reference sequence). The CDR3 totals 15 residues.

To note about this clone: The sample carries other DNA sequences with the same CDR3. The chain is built from TRBV28 and TRBJ2-1; unclear D gene. CDR1 and CDR2 (germline): MDHEN, SYDVKM. The CDR3 has 12 residues. The V gene lost 5 bases and the J gene lost 2 bases, with 4 bases spanning the gap. In nucleotides, the CDR3 is TGTGCCAGCAGTCTCACCTACAATGAGCAGTTCTTC. Its translation: CASSLTYNEQFF.

The chain combines TRBV2 with TRBJ2-7; TRBD2 agrees at 12 bases. CDR3 length: 15 amino acids. Germline V gene data show CDR1 as SNHLY and CDR2 as FYNNEI. V shed 6 bases and J 5 bases; nucleotides not matched to a gene: 8. The CDR3 here is CASSETSGRLHEQYF. As DNA, the CDR3 is TGTGCCAGCAGCGAGACTAGCGGGAGATTGCACGAGCAGTACTTC.

The V call is TRBV27, the J call TRBJ2-7; D is perhaps TRBD1 or TRBD2 (6 bases each). The CDR3 is 13 residues long. Germline assignment: CDR1 MNHEY and CDR2 SMNVEV (reference sequence). Trimming shortened V by 2 bases and J by 7 bases, and 12 bases separated the two germline ends. The CDR3 region has the DNA TGTGCCAGCAGTTTACCCCAGGGGAGGGAGCAGTACTTC. This translates into CASSLPQGREQYF.

The rearrangement joins TRBV23-1 to TRBJ2-7, with a tentative D call TRBD2 (5 bases). TRBV23-1 belongs to the ORF category, with a function that is uncertain. The CDR3 runs to 17 residues. The germline V and J ends were trimmed by 2 bases and 2 bases, with 19 bases remaining between them. The CDR3 sequence is CASSQPGRPLRAYEQYF. CDR3 nucleotide sequence: TGCGCCAGCAGTCAACCCGGACGGCCACTGAGGGCCTACGAGCAGTACTTC.

The rearrangement links TRBV2 to TRBJ2-2, with D tentatively TRBD1 (5 bases). The CDR3 is 16 amino acids. Trimming cost V 2 bases and J 5 bases, with 15 bases left between them. Germline CDR1 is SNHLY and CDR2 is FYNNEI. CDR3 bases: TGTGCCAGCAGTGAACTCCCCCAGGGTGGGACCGGGGAGCTGTTTTTT. Its protein is CASSELPQGGTGELFF.

V and J are TRBV27 and TRBJ2-7; TRBD2 matches 11 bases. V shed 6 bases, J shed 4 bases, and the junction held 32 bases outside the gene matches. The CDR3 runs 23 residues. CDR1 and CDR2 (germline): MNHEY, SMNVEV (reference sequence). CDR3 residues: CASSPILQGALHSGGAREYEQYF. The CDR3 nucleotides are TGTGCCAGCAGCCCGATTCTCCAGGGGGCCCTGCATAGCGGGGGGGCGAGAGAATACGAGCAGTACTTC.

The chain employs TRBV6-6 and TRBJ2-3, with D possibly being TRBD1 (6 bases). Per germline, CDR1 MNHNY and CDR2 SVGAGI (reference sequence). The CDR3 spans 15 residues. V was shortened by 5 bases and J by 2 bases, with 14 bases between the two germline ends. CDR3 in DNA: TGTGCCAGCAGTGAGCAGGGGTCGAACACAGATACGCAGTATTTT. Translating it yields CASSEQGSNTDTQYF.

The chain has TRBV7-9 and TRBJ2-7; D tentatively fits TRBD1 or TRBD2 (6 bases each). This CDR3 contains 16 residues. V was trimmed by 10 bases and J by 0 bases, leaving 22 bases between them. Per germline, CDR1 SEHNR and CDR2 FQNEAQ (reference sequence). CDR3 amino acids: CAIGGEPQLSSYEQYF. CDR3 nucleotide sequence: TGTGCCATCGGGGGCGAACCCCAGTTAAGCTCCTACGAGCAGTACTTC.

The rearrangement uses TRBV9 and TRBJ2-3; the match to TRBD2 covers 11 bases. The V gene end was trimmed by 2 bases and the J gene end by 5 bases; junction bases not matched to a gene: 7. Germline CDR1 is SGDLS and CDR2 is YYNGEE. The CDR3 is 16 amino acids. The CDR3 here is CASSVGVAGGQDTQYF. In DNA form, the CDR3 reads TGTGCCAGCAGCGTTGGGGTAGCGGGGGGGCAAGATACGCAGTATTTT. Filled out from reference TRBV9 and TRBJ2-3, the complete variable domain reads DSGVTQTPKHLITATGQRVTLRCSPRSGDLSVYWYQQSLDQGLQFLIQYYNGEERAKGNILERFSAQQFPDLHSELNLSSLELGDSALYFCASSVGVAGGQDTQYFGPGTRLTVL.

This chain connects TRBV5-8 to TRBJ2-5, with 9 bases aligning to TRBD2. CDR3 length equals 15 residues. Germline V gene data show CDR1 as SGHTS and CDR2 as YDEGEE. V lost 2 bases and J lost 5; bases outside the gene matches: 7. The CDR3 DNA reads TGTGCCAGCAGCTTTAGTGCTAGCGGGGCCGAGACCCAGTACTTC. Translation gives CASSFSASGAETQYF.

Comment on this clone: Other nucleotide sequences in the sample specify the same CDR3. V gene TRBV19 combines with J gene TRBJ1-3; D is possibly TRBD1 (6 bases). This CDR3 region has 13 residues. V was pared by 6 bases and J by 2 bases, with 8 bases between. Germline-derived CDR1 and CDR2 are LNHDA and SQIVND (reference sequence). The CDR3 DNA is TGTGCCAGTAGCAGGGGTGCTGGAAACACCATATATTTT. Protein sequence: CASSRGAGNTIYF.

The gene calls are TRBV30 and TRBJ1-4; D gene unclear. This CDR3 contains 13 residues. V lost 5 bases to trimming and J lost 1 base, with 8 bases between them. The germline gives CDR1 GTSNPN, CDR2 SVGIG (reference sequence). CDR3 sequence (DNA): TGTGCCTGGGAGGTCCAAACTAATGAAAAACTGTTTTTT. Amino acids: CAWEVQTNEKLFF. The full variable domain, its missing parts supplied by reference TRBV30 and TRBJ1-4, is SQTIHQWPATLVQPVGSPLSLECTVEGTSNPNLYWYRQAAGRGLQLLFYSVGIGQISSEVPQNLSASRPQDRQFILSSKKLLLSDSGFYLCAWEVQTNEKLFFGSGTQLSVL.

The chain recombines TRBV11-3 with TRBJ2-3, with a weak D call TRBD2 (5 bases). The CDR3 runs to 15 residues. Trimming took 4 bases from V and 1 from J, leaving 12 bases between them. Germline CDR1 reads SGHNT; CDR2 reads YENEEA. This CDR3 is CASSSRGYGTDTQYF. The CDR3 DNA reads as TGTGCCAGCAGCTCCCGCGGGTATGGCACAGATACGCAGTATTTT. Looking up the rest from reference TRBV11-3 and TRBJ2-3 gives the full variable domain: EAGVVQSPRYKIIEKKQPVAFWCNPISGHNTLYWYLQNLGQGPELLIRYENEEAVDDSQLPKDRFSAERLKGVDSTLKIQPAELGDSAVYLCASSSRGYGTDTQYFGPGTRLTVL.

This rearrangement joins TRBV10-1 to TRBJ2-3; possible D gene TRBD2, 5 bases. There are 15 residues in the CDR3. The germline V gene has CDR1 WNHNN and CDR2 SYGVQD (reference sequence). V lost 6 bases and J lost 5, with 18 bases in between. Written as DNA, the CDR3 is TGCGCCAGCAGCCCCGGCATTCCTCGGGGAGATACGCAGTATTTT. Protein product: CASSPGIPRGDTQYF.

V and J are TRBV28 and TRBJ2-5, with D perhaps TRBD2 (6 bases). Trimming cost V 7 bases and J 5 bases, with 23 bases left between them. CDR1 is MDHEN and CDR2 is SYDVKM in the germline V gene. There are 16 residues in the CDR3. Written as DNA, the CDR3 is TGTGCCAGCAATCCCTCCGGGACTGGCGAAACGGAGACCCAGTACTTC. It specifies CASNPSGTGETETQYF.

This clone appeared a single time. The V gene is TRBV6-6, the J gene TRBJ1-1; D is uncertain. V lost 6 bases to trimming and J lost 1 base, with 12 bases between them. Germline CDR1 and CDR2: MNHNY and SVGAGI (reference sequence). The CDR3 spans 14 residues. DNA for the CDR3: TGTGCCAGCAGCCTTGGACCTGAGAACACTGAAGCTTTCTTT. This translates into CASSLGPENTEAFF.

The chain carries TRBV30 and TRBJ2-3; D is possibly TRBD1 or TRBD2 (5 bases each). This CDR3 is built from 13 residues. The germline V and J ends were trimmed by 4 bases and 1 base, with 9 bases remaining between them. The germline CDR1 and CDR2 sequences are GTSNPN and SVGIG (reference sequence). The CDR3 sequence is CAWNRDRTDTQYF. In DNA form, the CDR3 reads TGTGCCTGGAATCGGGACCGCACAGATACGCAGTATTTT. The full variable domain, rest sourced from reference TRBV30 and TRBJ2-3, is SQTIHQWPATLVQPVGSPLSLECTVEGTSNPNLYWYRQAAGRGLQLLFYSVGIGQISSEVPQNLSASRPQDRQFILSSKKLLLSDSGFYLCAWNRDRTDTQYFGPGTRLTVL.

The chain is built from TRBV11-2 and TRBJ2-1; the match to TRBD1 covers 8 bases. Trimming took 4 bases from V and 3 from J; bases not matched to a gene: 5. Germline V CDR1 and CDR2: SGHAT, FQNNGV. CDR3 length equals 15 residues. CDR3 sequence reads: CASSSDGQGYNEQFF. In DNA form, the CDR3 reads TGTGCCAGCAGCTCCGATGGACAGGGCTACAATGAGCAGTTCTTC.

The chain uses TRBV19 and TRBJ1-5; 7 nucleotides align to TRBD1. J gave up 1 base and V 6 bases, and 15 bases lay outside the gene matches. The germline gives CDR1 LNHDA, CDR2 SQIVND (reference sequence). The CDR3 contains 18 residues. CDR3 in amino acids: CASSPRLGDRDSNQPQHF. CDR3 DNA sequence: TGTGCCAGTAGCCCGAGATTGGGAGACAGGGACAGCAATCAGCCCCAGCATTTT. The variable domain in full, with the rest retrieved from reference TRBV19 and TRBJ1-5, is DGGITQSPKYLFRKEGQNVTLSCEQNLNHDAMYWYRQDPGQGLRLIYYSQIVNDFQKGDIAEGYSVSREKKESFPLTVTSAQKNPTAFYLCASSPRLGDRDSNQPQHFGDGTRLSIL.

This clone was counted only a few times. V is TRBV10-2 and J is TRBJ1-2; D may be TRBD1 (6 bases). With 6 bases removed from V and 4 bases from J, the gap between germline ends came to 12 bases. Germline V CDR1 and CDR2: WSHSY, SAAADI. This CDR3 is 13 amino acids long. The CDR3, as DNA: TGCGCCAGCAGAGCACAGGGAGCCTATGGCTACACCTTC. As protein: CASRAQGAYGYTF.

This chain uses TRBV12-5 with TRBJ1-2; tentatively, D is TRBD1 (6 bases). The CDR3 has 13 residues. Germline CDR1 and CDR2: LGHNT and FRNRAP. Trimming took off 3 bases at V and 8 bases at J, with 13 bases between the two ends. DNA of the CDR3: TGTGCTAGTGGTTTTACAGGGTCCGTGGGCTACACCTTC. It translates to CASGFTGSVGYTF.

The chain links TRBV6-1 to TRBJ2-7, with D perhaps matching TRBD1 or TRBD2 (5 bases each). Germline values: CDR1 MNHNS, CDR2 SASEGT. V gave up 3 bases and J gave up 9 bases, with 12 bases separating them. This CDR3 region has 12 residues. CDR3 sequence reads: CASSDPGTGQYF. CDR3 sequence (DNA): TGTGCCAGCAGTGATCCGGGGACGGGGCAGTACTTC.

The chain has TRBV5-1 and TRBJ2-7; D is tentatively TRBD1 or TRBD2 (5 bases each). The V gene's germline CDR1 is SGHRS and CDR2 YFSETQ. V was pared by 2 bases and J by 3 bases, with 15 bases between. This CDR3 is built from 15 residues. CDR3 residues: CASSFYRDGLYEQYF. In nucleotides, the CDR3 is TGCGCCAGCAGCTTTTACCGGGACGGTCTCTACGAGCAGTACTTC. The full variable domain, rest sourced from reference TRBV5-1 and TRBJ2-7, is KAGVTQTPRYLIKTRGQQVTLSCSPISGHRSVSWYQQTPGQGLQFLFEYFSETQRNKGNFPGRFSGRQFSNSRSEMNVSTLELGDSALYLCASSFYRDGLYEQYFGPGTRLTVT.

The chain employs TRBV5-8 and TRBJ2-3, with 8 bases lining up with TRBD1. Germline V gene data show CDR1 as SGHTS and CDR2 as YDEGEE. CDR3 length: 15 residues. The V and J ends lost 4 bases and 2 bases, in that order; junction bases with no gene match: 6. The CDR3 spells CASSGWTGSTDTQYF. CDR3 DNA: TGTGCCAGCAGCGGATGGACAGGGTCCACAGATACGCAGTATTTT.

This clone was detected only once. Other DNA sequences in this sample translate to the same CDR3. For the CDR3, the DNA is TGTGCCAGCTCGGTCGGGACAGCCCAAGAGACCCAGTACTTC. The encoded protein is CASSVGTAQETQYF. The chain carries TRBV18 and TRBJ2-5; 7 bases align to TRBD1. The germline CDR1 and CDR2 sequences are KGHSH and LQKENI. The CDR3 extends over 14 amino acids. After removal of 6 bases from V and 1 base from J, the junction contained 5 bases not matched to a gene.

The chain links TRBV5-6 to TRBJ2-7; 8 positions match TRBD1. The ends lost 0 bases at V and 4 bases at J; junction bases unmatched: 12. Germline values: CDR1 SGHDT, CDR2 YYEEEE. This CDR3 is 17 amino acids long. The CDR3 bases are TGTGCCAGCAGCTTGGATGGGTTGACAGGGGTAGGGTACGAGCAGTACTTC. Translated: CASSLDGLTGVGYEQYF.

The genes are TRBV28 and TRBJ2-2, with 7 bases aligning to TRBD1. The junction had 6 bases not matched to a gene; V was cut back by 5 bases and J by 6 bases. The germline gives CDR1 MDHEN, CDR2 SYDVKM. The CDR3 consists of 14 residues. CDR3 sequence reads: CASSPPDRAGELFF. Here the CDR3 DNA reads TGTGCCAGCAGTCCACCCGACAGGGCCGGGGAGCTGTTTTTT.

This chain uses TRBV6-5 with TRBJ2-1; perhaps TRBD1 as D (6 bases). Germline V gene data show CDR1 as MNHEY and CDR2 as SVGAGI. V gave up 0 bases and J gave up 4 bases, with 13 bases separating them. CDR3 length: 16 residues. CDR3 sequence: CASSYSWQGSYNEQFF. The CDR3 bases are TGTGCCAGCAGTTACTCATGGCAGGGGTCATACAATGAGCAGTTCTTC.